The entry below gives a single T cell receptor beta chain sequence along with its context. Its specificity is not known. The data stem from a study of monozygotic twins with inflammatory bowel disease. Making each TCR library took 3,500 to 4,500 ng of total RNA. Added by template switching were UMIs that each held a 6-nucleotide sample barcode. TCRdb re-called the 5' RACE reads, yielding one record per CDR3 amino acid sequence without DNA. The sample table includes about 380,000 distinct CDR3 sequences. The study's findings and limits: IBD patients share fewer clonotypes with other people than healthy twins do, especially with disease activity. IBD patients showed reduced TCRbeta diversity (inverse Simpson) versus healthy co-twins.

Germline CDR1 and CDR2: MNHEY and SVGAGI. The CDR3 has 14 residues. This chain joins TRBV6-5 and TRBJ1-1; TCRdb proposes TRBD1, but this gene call is untestable without DNA. This receptor was identified in a human donor with ulcerative colitis or Crohn's disease, or a healthy co-twin of an affected twin (not recorded which). The specimen was blood. The CDR3 sequence is CASSYDRAVTEAFF.